This TCR beta chain was recovered during a study of T cell responses to AZD1222 COVID-19 vaccine. Germline V CDR1 and CDR2: MDHEN, SYDVKM. V lost 3 bases to trimming and J lost 4 bases, with 13 bases between them. This CDR3 contains 14 residues. Study outcomes and limitations: Sampling captured repertoires only after the peak T cell response.

With regard to this clone: Its matching antigen is unknown.

Data came from immunoSEQ multiplex PCR; TCRdb stores just in-frame clones and leaves some out. The table lists 70,000 to 95,000 clones, roughly 89% of them singletons. This receptor was taken from an adult in good health. The sequencing used peripheral blood, collected on day 0 of MenACWY control vaccination. The J gene is TRBJ2-7, the V gene TRBV28, with D unclear. CDR3 in amino acids: CASSFVFGPYEQYF. The CDR3 DNA sequence: TGTGCCAGCAGTTTTGTATTTGGACCGTACGAGCAGTACTTC. Using reference TRBV28 and TRBJ2-7 for the parts outside the CDR3, the full variable domain is DVKVTQSSRYLVKRTGEKVFLECVQDMDHENMFWYRQDPGLGLRLIYFSYDVKMKEKGDIPEGYSVSREKKERFSLILESASTNQTSMYLCASSFVFGPYEQYFGPGTRLTVT.